A selection of T cell receptor beta chains follows, all from one sample in a study of OX40 agonist ivuxolimab in advanced cancers. Only in-frame clones appear in the TCRdb table, and some are missing; sequencing was by immunoSEQ multiplex PCR. The table shows about 59,000 clones, with approximately 89% occurring only once. The sample here was CD4+ or CD8+ T cells sorted from blood, taken in a trial of the OX40 agonist ivuxolimab. The receptors derive from an adult with an advanced solid tumor such as melanoma, head and neck, liver or kidney cancer. The CDR3 runs from the conserved cysteine through the conserved F or W. Fields, in order: V gene, clone size, J gene, D gene, CDR3 DNA, CDR3 protein. A D gene is named only where the DNA matches it firmly. Clone size appears in some rows only: once, few, many, or a class for an expanded clone.

TRBV5-8,.,TRBJ2-1,TRBD1,TGTGCCAGCAGCCGGGACAGGGGATACAATGAGCAGTTCTTC,CASSRDRGYNEQFF
TRBV5-4,.,TRBJ2-1,.,TGTGCCAGCAGCTTGGAGCCCCAGGGAGCGCAGTTCTTC,CASSLEPQGAQFF
TRBV18,.,TRBJ1-1,.,TGTGCCAGCTCCCTCGACAGCCCTGAAGCTTTCTTT,CASSLDSPEAFF
TRBV5-1,.,TRBJ2-6,.,TGCGCCAGCAGCCGATACCCCCAGGCGCAAGGGGCCAACGTCCTGACTTTC,CASSRYPQAQGANVLTF
TRBV5-4,.,TRBJ2-5,TRBD1,TGTGCCAGCAGCCCTAACAGGGGGCAGGAGACCCAGTACTTC,CASSPNRGQETQYF
TRBV25-1,.,TRBJ1-1,.,TGTGCCAGCAGTCCCTACAGTGGAGGGGATCTGAACACTGAAGCTTTCTTT,CASSPYSGGDLNTEAFF
TRBV5-5,.,TRBJ2-2,.,TGTGCCAGCAGCTTGGGTGGGACTAACACCGGGGAGCTGTTTTTT,CASSLGGTNTGELFF
TRBV5-1,.,TRBJ1-1,TRBD1,TGCGCCAGCAGCTTGGGGACAGGGTCCGGGAACACTGAAGCTTTCTTT,CASSLGTGSGNTEAFF
TRBV11-2,few,TRBJ1-1,.,TGTGCCAGCAGCTTAGGAGGGGTTATGGCTTTCTTT,CASSLGGVMAFF
TRBV11-2,.,TRBJ2-5,TRBD1,TGTGCCAGCAGTTTGAACAGGGGTAAAGAGACCCAGTACTTC,CASSLNRGKETQYF
TRBV6-5,.,TRBJ2-7,.,TGTGCCAGCAGTTGGGGGGTTTACGAGCAGTACTTC,CASSWGVYEQYF
TRBV9,.,TRBJ1-3,.,TGTGCCAGCAGCGTCGATACGGGGGGGACTGGAAACACCATATATTTT,CASSVDTGGTGNTIYF
TRBV2,.,TRBJ1-6,.,TGTGCCAGCACCCAGAGTCAACCCCTGACTAATTCACCCCTCCACTTT,CASTQSQPLTNSPLHF
TRBV9,.,TRBJ1-1,.,TGTGCCAGCAGCCCTACGGGAGGGCTGAGCACTGAAGCTTTCTTT,CASSPTGGLSTEAFF
TRBV2,.,TRBJ1-3,TRBD1,TGTGCCAGCGCAGTCGGACAGGGTGTCTCTGGAAACACCATATATTTT,CASAVGQGVSGNTIYF
TRBV5-4,.,TRBJ2-5,.,TGTGCCAGCAGCCCCGCCAGTTCCGGGGAAGAGACCCAGTACTTC,CASSPASSGEETQYF
TRBV5-1,.,TRBJ1-1,.,TGCGCCAGCAGCCCCGACAAGAACACTGAAGCTTTCTTT,CASSPDKNTEAFF
TRBV4-2,.,TRBJ1-2,.,TGTGCCAGCAGCCAAGATCGAGGGGGGCGGCATGGCTACACCTTC,CASSQDRGGRHGYTF
TRBV2,.,TRBJ1-1,.,TGTGCCAGCGGAGAGCTAATGAACACTGAAGCTTTCTTT,CASGELMNTEAFF
TRBV21-1,.,TRBJ1-1,.,TGTGCCAGCAGCAGCAGGGGAGGGAGGTATTTCACTGAAGCTTTCTTT,CASSSRGGRYFTEAFF
TRBV29-1,.,TRBJ2-3,.,TGCAGCGTCGCGCAGGGTTCTCTCACAGATACGCAGTATTTT,CSVAQGSLTDTQYF
TRBV11-2,.,TRBJ2-1,.,TGTGCCAGCAGCTTACAACTGGGGGCCACGGATGAGCAGTTCTTC,CASSLQLGATDEQFF
TRBV21-1,.,TRBJ2-4,.,TGTGCCAGCACCAAGACAGGACTAGCCAAAAACATTCAGTACTTC,CASTKTGLAKNIQYF
TRBV6-1,.,TRBJ1-1,.,TGTGCCAGCCTTAGTACAGGGAACACTGAAGCTTTCTTT,CASLSTGNTEAFF
TRBV6-6,.,TRBJ1-2,.,TGTGCCAGCAGTTACGGGGTAGGGAAGTATGGCTACACCTTC,CASSYGVGKYGYTF
TRBV25-1,.,TRBJ1-2,.,TGTGCCAGCAGTGAATTAGTGAACTATGGCTACACCTTC,CASSELVNYGYTF